The sequence of this T cell receptor beta chain was determined in a study of blood T cell repertoires in COVID-19. Background on the study: There were acute and convalescent COVID-19 samples, and they came from the United States, Italy and Spain. Sources were T cells, B-cell-depleted T cells, or PBMCs; the material itself was cDNA or gDNA.

As processed by the authors: Estimation of nucleated cell counts was performed using reference gene primer amplification. Sequencing used immunoSEQ multiplex PCR; TCRdb keeps in-frame clones, though not all of them. V and J calls and clone size follow that table, whereas D and trimming were derived from the DNA. This sample carries around 260,000 clones, around nine tenths of them seen once, and the ten largest clones take around 10%. The germline V gene has CDR1 SGHTS and CDR2 YDEGEE. Trimming pared 4 bases from V and 0 bases from J, leaving 11 bases between. The CDR3 loop spans 14 amino acids. The sequence came from a man aged 35 to 55 who had recovered from COVID-19. The sample taken for sequencing was peripheral blood. This chain links TRBV5-8 with TRBJ2-7; possibly TRBD1 for D (6 bases). This CDR3 reads CASSLQGTSYEQYF. The CDR3 coding sequence is TGTGCCAGCAGCCTCCAGGGGACCTCCTACGAGCAGTACTTC.